This entry is about one T cell receptor beta chain. Germline values: CDR1 LGHNA, CDR2 YSLEER. The CDR3 consists of 17 residues. V was clipped by 0 bases and J by 3 bases; unmatched bases: 4. TCRdb reprocessed the RT-PCR reads with MiXCR, giving one entry per CDR3 protein. The profile shows about 680,000 distinct CDR3 sequences, approximately 14% of them singletons. The rearrangement uses TRBV4-3 and TRBJ2-1, with 11 bases lining up with TRBD2. The receptor was isolated from a female donor in good health, serving as a healthy control. Input material: memory CD4+ T cells from blood. The CDR3 DNA reads as TGCGCCAGCAGCCAAGATGCGACTAGCGGGGACTACAATGAGCAGTTCTTC. Protein sequence: CASSQDATSGDYNEQFF.